This T cell receptor (beta chain) was captured in a study of identical twins. This clonotype was observed a few times. All donors were healthy Caucasians. It was template switching that added a universal primer site, and there were unique molecular identifiers on the cDNA. Each CDR3 protein is one row after TCRdb ran MiXCR on the 5' RACE reads. The sample includes about 450,000 distinct CDR3 sequences, approximately 17% of them seen just once. The length of the CDR3 is 13 residues. Germline CDR1 is LGHNA and CDR2 is YNFKEQ. Trimming shortened V by 3 bases and J by 5 bases, and 7 bases separated the two germline ends.

The sequence was collected from a man aged 45 to 65 in good health. Sequences were obtained from naive T cells sorted from blood. The V and J genes are TRBV4-2 and TRBJ2-2; no reliable D call. For the CDR3, the DNA is TGTGCCAGCAGCCATGTCTTGACCGGGGAGCTGTTTTTT. Translating it yields CASSHVLTGELFF.